The 5 T cell receptor delta chains presented below share a single source sample, sequenced in a study of γδ T cells in repeated Plasmodium falciparum infection. Vgamma9/Vdelta2+ and Vdelta2-negative gammadelta T cells were flow-sorted from PBMC for bulk sequencing. TCRdb fed the multiplex PCR reads into CATT to redo clone calling. Counted here are around 86,000 delta-chain clones, over 1.3% occurring once; the ten biggest clones make up 7% to 9.5%. Sequencing input: gamma-delta T cells from blood. These receptors were taken from a pool of human donors (malaria-infected and uninfected, not separated).

This clone was seen a handful of times. The protein given by TCRdb reflects a much larger clone and differs at residue 3 from this DNA's translation, likely from a read error; the protein shown is the DNA's translation. This chain uses TRDV1 with TRDJ1; the D gene is possibly TRDD2 (7 bases). CDR1 and CDR2 (germline): TSWWSYY, QGS. The CDR3 is made up of 22 amino acids. The CDR3 sequence: CAPGVLIPTPDTYAGYTDKLIF. The DNA of the CDR3 is TGTGCTCCTGGGGTCCTTATTCCTACCCCTGATACTTACGCGGGATACACCGATAAACTCATCTTT.

The table lists this clone with many counts. The TCRdb record carries a much larger clone's protein, which differs from this DNA's translation at residue 3; a read error is the likely cause, and the protein listed here is the DNA translation. The chain joins TRDV2 to TRDJ1, with no clear D. From germline, CDR1 is GEAIGNYY and CDR2 EKD. The V and J ends lost 9 bases and 8 bases respectively, with 24 bases between them. This CDR3 has 14 residues. CDR3 nucleotide sequence: TGTGCCCGTGTCCCAGGTACTGAGGCCCTAAAACTCATCTTT. Protein: CARVPGTEALKLIF.

This clone was counted at least ten times. V and J are TRDV1 and TRDJ1; D is unresolved. Germline V lookup: CDR1 TSWWSYY, CDR2 QGS. CDR3 length equals 22 residues. V was shortened by 2 bases and J by 0 bases, with 31 bases between the two germline ends. The CDR3 nucleotides read TGTGCTCTTGGGGAAGGCTGCATCCCTAAGGGACAAACCGAAGAGTACACCGATAAACTCATCTTT. This encodes CALGEGCIPKGQTEEYTDKLIF.

This clone occurred many times. With only one base between it and a far larger clone, this is likely a read error. In the same sample, other DNA sequences code for this CDR3. This chain uses TRDV1 with TRDJ1; TRDD3 agrees at 12 bases. Germline values: CDR1 TSWWSYY, CDR2 QGS. The CDR3 runs 18 residues. CDR3 in amino acids: CALGEPHYWGIQREKLIF. The DNA for the CDR3 is TGTGCCCTTGGGGAACCTCATTACTGGGGGATACAAAGGGAGAAACTCATCTTT.

This clone was observed a handful of times. A far larger clone is just one base off, so this is likely a read error. Other DNA sequences of this sample code for an identical CDR3. The chain links TRDV3 to TRDJ1, with D perhaps TRDD3 (10 bases). Germline CDR1 TVYSNPD, CDR2 GDNSRS (reference sequence). Trimming removed 4 bases from V and 3 bases from J, with 30 bases in between. The CDR3 has 18 amino acids. The CDR3: CASGGLPTGGYGPDKLIF. The CDR3 DNA reads TGTGCCTCCGGGGGCCTTCCTACAGGGGGATACGGTCCCGATAAACTCATCTTT.